This T cell receptor (beta chain) was observed in a study of a mutant IDH1 vaccine in newly diagnosed glioma. Study overall: The first vaccination came 4-6 weeks after radiotherapy alone, or with temozolomide cycles.

Unmatched junction bases numbered 10, after V lost 3 bases and J lost 6 bases. Germline CDR1 LNHDA, CDR2 SQIVND (reference sequence). The CDR3 covers 16 residues. TCRdb's table, derived via immunoSEQ multiplex PCR, lists solely in-frame clones and lacks some. This table holds roughly 13,000 clones, roughly 72% found once. As for this clone: Antigen unknown.

The time point is: week 47, end of study. A 20-mer mutant IDH1 peptide at 300 ug was injected subcutaneously with topical imiquimod. Vaccinations, eight in total, occurred in weeks 1, 3, 5, 7, 11, 15, 19, 23. The TCR comes from a woman aged 40 to 55 with glioma. The V and J genes are TRBV19 and TRBJ2-4; 8 bases fit TRBD2. The material sequenced was PBMCs, taken from a glioma patient whose treatment included an IDH1 peptide vaccine. The CDR3 DNA reads as TGTGCCAGTAGTATCGATACGGGAGGGTCCGGAAACATTCAGTACTTC. This codes for CASSIDTGGSGNIQYF.